A selection of T cell receptor beta chains follows, all from one sample in a study of CD8+ T cells in alopecia areata. Assay used: immunoSEQ multiplex PCR; TCRdb lists only in-frame clones, some missing. The sample has 180,000 or so clones, about 51% seen once. Here the sequenced sample was CD8+ T cells sorted from blood, taken at approximately week 51, from a patient treated with tofacitinib. These receptors originate from a human donor with alopecia areata. Both conserved end residues are trimmed from each CDR3. Each record gives: V gene, J gene, CDR3 protein.

V: TRBV15
J: TRBJ1-2
CDR3: ATSRDRVVGPANYGYT

V: TRBV10-3
J: TRBJ2-7
CDR3: AIWSGYEQY

V: TRBV7-3
J: TRBJ1-1
CDR3: ASSSPTNTEAF

V: TRBV7-2
J: TRBJ2-5
CDR3: ASSWGGLAAQETQY

V: TRBV9
J: TRBJ2-7
CDR3: ASSVVGGDEQY

V: TRBV7-9
J: TRBJ1-1
CDR3: ASSVGGGTEAF

V: TRBV2
J: TRBJ1-5
CDR3: ASSTTGYPTWPQH

V: TRBV30
J: TRBJ2-7
CDR3: AWSFQGISYEQY

V: TRBV5-1
J: TRBJ2-7
CDR3: ASSPWTSGSYEQY

V: TRBV30
J: TRBJ1-2
CDR3: AWSRDYGYT

V: TRBV4-1
J: TRBJ2-7
CDR3: ASSQDLETSAYEQY

V: TRBV27
J: TRBJ1-2
CDR3: ASSEGAHYGYT

V: TRBV29-1
J: TRBJ2-7
CDR3: SVRIGTVTYEQY

V: TRBV29-1
J: TRBJ2-2
CDR3: SVAGTSRPGELF

V: TRBV29-1
J: TRBJ2-1
CDR3: SANSGGYNEQF

V: TRBV4-2
J: TRBJ2-5
CDR3: ASSPSVSTQETQY

V: TRBV6-1
J: TRBJ2-7
CDR3: ASTLVREPYEQY

V: TRBV13
J: TRBJ2-5
CDR3: ASSFEGPRETQY

V: TRBV7-9
J: TRBJ2-4
CDR3: ASSTKPTLD

V: TRBV27
J: TRBJ2-3
CDR3: ASREPGVGDTQY

V: TRBV4-3
J: TRBJ2-4
CDR3: ASSQESFNIQY

V: TRBV4-1
J: TRBJ1-1
CDR3: ASSQEGGVLNTEAF

V: TRBV5-1
J: TRBJ2-2
CDR3: ASSLWDRSTGELF

V: TRBV6-6
J: TRBJ1-5
CDR3: ASSYQVEGAQPQH

V: TRBV23-1
J: TRBJ2-4
CDR3: ASSPDGLAGGKGLAKNIQY

V: TRBV11-2
J: TRBJ2-3
CDR3: ASSQGTRPTDTQY

V: TRBV27
J: TRBJ2-1
CDR3: ASSLGPNEQF

V: TRBV5-6
J: TRBJ2-7
CDR3: ASSATGDPYEQY

V: TRBV27
J: TRBJ2-1
CDR3: ASTLGVGVDNEQF

V: TRBV9
J: TRBJ2-1
CDR3: ASSVNPNEQF

V: TRBV9
J: TRBJ2-5
CDR3: ASSLTGHPGETQY

V: TRBV15
J: TRBJ2-1
CDR3: ATSGRGISYNEQF

V: TRBV4-3
J: TRBJ2-2
CDR3: ASSQGLAGGPVTGELF

V: TRBV18
J: TRBJ1-6
CDR3: ASSPYGVLNNSPLH

V: TRBV11-2
J: -
CDR3: ASSLIAAGAMYEQY

V: TRBV7-9
J: TRBJ2-2
CDR3: ASSSRGSGELF

V: TRBV7-2
J: TRBJ2-1
CDR3: ASSLRPSGTYNEQF